This TCR beta chain emerged from a study of cytomegalovirus exposure and HLA in healthy donors. This CDR3 is built from 20 residues. The V gene lost 7 bases and the J gene lost 0 bases, with 25 bases spanning the gap. Per the germline V gene, CDR1 is MNHEY and CDR2 is SMNVEV (reference sequence). Concerning this clone itself: Its target is not known.

Donors were nominally healthy when sampled, though unrecorded immune exposures were likely. Study findings and constraints: In a later analysis, a genetic analysis reported fewer productive-TCR N-insertions in an Asian-associated ancestry cluster than the cohort average.

The PCR had 60 Vbeta and 13 Jbeta primers. Per the study methods: An analysis that came later counted some 81 million unique TCR beta chains, approximately 10 million shared. Libraries were prepared by immunoSEQ multiplex PCR; TCRdb keeps only in-frame clonotypes and omits some of them. The DNA gave D and trimming, while V, J and clone size come from that table. This repertoire comprises about 41,000 clones; its ten largest clones make up more than 5%. The chain combines TRBV27 with TRBJ1-6; D might be TRBD1 (5 bases). The receptor was isolated from a young man in good health and CMV-seronegative. The specimen was PBMCs. As DNA, the CDR3 is TGTGCCAGCACTCCCAGGGTTGACGGATTTCGTAGCTCCTATAATTCACCCCTCCACTTT. The encoded protein is CASTPRVDGFRSSYNSPLHF.